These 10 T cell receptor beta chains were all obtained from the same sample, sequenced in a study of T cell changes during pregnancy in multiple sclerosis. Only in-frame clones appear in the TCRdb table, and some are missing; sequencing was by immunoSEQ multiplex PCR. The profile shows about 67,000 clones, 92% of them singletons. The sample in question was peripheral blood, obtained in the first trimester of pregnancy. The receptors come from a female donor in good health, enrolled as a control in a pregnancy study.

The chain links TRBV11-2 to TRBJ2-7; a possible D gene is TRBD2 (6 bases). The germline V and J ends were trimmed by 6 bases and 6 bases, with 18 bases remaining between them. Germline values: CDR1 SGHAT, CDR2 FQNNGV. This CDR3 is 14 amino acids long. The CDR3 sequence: CASSRRESSGEQYF. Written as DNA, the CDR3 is TGTGCCAGCAGTCGACGGGAGAGCTCGGGCGAGCAGTACTTC.

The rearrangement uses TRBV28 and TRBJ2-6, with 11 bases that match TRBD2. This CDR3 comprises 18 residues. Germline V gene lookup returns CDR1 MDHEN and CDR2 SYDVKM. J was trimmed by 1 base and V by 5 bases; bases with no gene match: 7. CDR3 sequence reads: CASSGRLAGGSGANVLTF. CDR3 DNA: TGTGCCAGCAGTGGACGTCTAGCGGGAGGTTCTGGGGCCAACGTCCTGACTTTC.

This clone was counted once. CDR3 bases: TGTGCCAGCAGCCCAGGAAATCAGCCCCAGCATTTT. Translated, it gives CASSPGNQPQHF. The V gene is TRBV7-2, the J gene TRBJ1-5; unclear D gene. Germline V gene data show CDR1 as SGHTA and CDR2 as FQGNSA. The V end lost 5 bases, the J end lost 4 bases, and 6 bases lay between the germline ends. The CDR3 consists of 12 residues.

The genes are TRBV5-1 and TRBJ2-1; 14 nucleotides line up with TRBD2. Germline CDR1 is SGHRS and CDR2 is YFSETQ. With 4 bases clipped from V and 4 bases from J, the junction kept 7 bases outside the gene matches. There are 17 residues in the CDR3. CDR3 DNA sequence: TGCGCCAGCAGCCCCGGGACTAGCGGGAGCCTTTACAATGAGCAGTTCTTC. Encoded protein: CASSPGTSGSLYNEQFF.

CDR3 sequence reads: CASSFTGQGLYEQYF. The DNA of the CDR3 is TGTGCCAGCAGCTTCACGGGACAGGGTCTCTACGAGCAGTACTTC. This rearrangement joins TRBV7-2 to TRBJ2-7, with TRBD1 matching over 9 bases. The CDR3 contains 15 residues. In germline, CDR1 is SGHTA, CDR2 FQGNSA. V shed 3 bases and J 3 bases; nucleotides not matched to a gene: 6.

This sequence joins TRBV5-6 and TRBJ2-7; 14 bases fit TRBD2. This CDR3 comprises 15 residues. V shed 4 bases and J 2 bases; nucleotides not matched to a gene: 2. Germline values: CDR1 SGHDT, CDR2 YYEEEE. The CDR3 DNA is TGTGCCAGCAGCGTGACTAGCGGGAGGGCCTACGAGCAGTACTTC. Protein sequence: CASSVTSGRAYEQYF.

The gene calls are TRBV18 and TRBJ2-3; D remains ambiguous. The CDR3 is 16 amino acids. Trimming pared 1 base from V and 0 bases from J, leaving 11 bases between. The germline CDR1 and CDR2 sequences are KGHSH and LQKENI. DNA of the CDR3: TGTGCCAGCTCACCACAGCAAATATCTAGCACAGATACGCAGTATTTT. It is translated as CASSPQQISSTDTQYF.

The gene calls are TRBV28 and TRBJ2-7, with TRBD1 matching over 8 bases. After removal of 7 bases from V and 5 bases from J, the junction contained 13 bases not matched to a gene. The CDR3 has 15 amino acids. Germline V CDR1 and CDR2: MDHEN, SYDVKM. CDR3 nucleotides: TGTGCCAGCACTTCTGGTGACAGGGGAGTCGACGAGCAGTACTTC. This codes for CASTSGDRGVDEQYF.

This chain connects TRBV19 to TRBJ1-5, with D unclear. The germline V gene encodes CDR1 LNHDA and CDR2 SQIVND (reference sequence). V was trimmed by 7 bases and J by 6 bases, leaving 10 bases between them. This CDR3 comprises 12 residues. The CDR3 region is CASTPGSQPQHF. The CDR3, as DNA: TGTGCCAGTACCCCGGGAAGTCAGCCCCAGCATTTT.

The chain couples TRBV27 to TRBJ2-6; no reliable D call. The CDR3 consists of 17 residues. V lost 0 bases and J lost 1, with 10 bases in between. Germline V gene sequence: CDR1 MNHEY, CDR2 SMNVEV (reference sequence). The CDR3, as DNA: TGTGCCAGCAGTTTATCTGGCCGCATGTCTGGGGCCAACGTCCTGACTTTC. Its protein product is CASSLSGRMSGANVLTF.